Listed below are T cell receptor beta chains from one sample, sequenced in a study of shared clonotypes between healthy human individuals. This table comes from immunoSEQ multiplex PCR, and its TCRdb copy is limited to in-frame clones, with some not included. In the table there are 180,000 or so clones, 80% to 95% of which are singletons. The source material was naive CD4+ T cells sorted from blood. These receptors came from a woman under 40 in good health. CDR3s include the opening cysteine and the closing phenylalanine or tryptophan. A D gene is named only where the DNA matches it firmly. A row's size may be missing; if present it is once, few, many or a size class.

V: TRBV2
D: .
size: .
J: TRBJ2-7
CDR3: CASSEALAYYEQYF
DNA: TGTGCCAGCAGTGAAGCGCTAGCCTATTACGAGCAGTACTTC

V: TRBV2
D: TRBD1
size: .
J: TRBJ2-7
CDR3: CASSVEGALGEQYF
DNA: TGTGCCAGCAGTGTTGAGGGGGCCTTGGGCGAGCAGTACTTC

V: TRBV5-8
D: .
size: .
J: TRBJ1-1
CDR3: CASSLGTEAFF
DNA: TGTGCCAGCAGCTTGGGCACTGAAGCTTTCTTT

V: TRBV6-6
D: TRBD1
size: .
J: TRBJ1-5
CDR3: CASSGGGPNQPQHF
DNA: TGTGCCAGCAGTGGAGGGGGCCCCAATCAGCCCCAGCATTTT

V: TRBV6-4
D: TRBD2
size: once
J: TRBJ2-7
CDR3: CASSSGRGESEQYF
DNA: TGTGCCAGCAGTAGCGGGAGGGGGGAATCCGAGCAGTACTTC

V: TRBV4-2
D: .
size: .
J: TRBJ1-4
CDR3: CASSQVGGIAEKLFF
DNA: TGTGCCAGCAGCCAAGTTGGGGGGATTGCTGAAAAACTGTTTTTT

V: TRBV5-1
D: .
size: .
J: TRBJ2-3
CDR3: CASSLGDLSTDTQYF
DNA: TGCGCCAGCAGCTTGGGGGATTTAAGCACAGATACGCAGTATTTT

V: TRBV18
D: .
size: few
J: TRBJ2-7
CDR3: CASSPQGNEQYF
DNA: TGTGCCAGCTCACCACAGGGGAACGAGCAGTACTTC

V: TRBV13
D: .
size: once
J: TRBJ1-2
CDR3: CASSFWDQGTSGYTF
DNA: TGTGCCAGCAGCTTTTGGGACCAGGGGACAAGCGGCTACACCTTC

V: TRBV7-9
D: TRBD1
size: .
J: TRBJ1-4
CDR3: CASSSHPGTGGDNEKLFF
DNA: TGTGCCAGCAGCTCCCATCCCGGGACAGGGGGCGATAATGAAAAACTGTTTTTT

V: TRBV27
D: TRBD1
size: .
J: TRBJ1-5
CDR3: CASSRDRGFEPQHF
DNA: TGTGCCAGCAGCCGGGACAGGGGATTTGAGCCCCAGCATTTT

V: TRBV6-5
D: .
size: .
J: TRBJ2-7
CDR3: CASRRDGRYEQYF
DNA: TGTGCCAGCCGACGGGACGGAAGATACGAGCAGTACTTC

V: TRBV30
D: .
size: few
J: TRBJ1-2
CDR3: CAWSPALNYGYTF
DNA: TGTGCCTGGAGTCCGGCCCTAAACTATGGCTACACCTTC

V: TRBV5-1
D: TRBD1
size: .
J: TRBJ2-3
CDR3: CASSPEGGATDTQYF
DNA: TGCGCCAGCAGCCCTGAAGGGGGCGCAACAGATACGCAGTATTTT

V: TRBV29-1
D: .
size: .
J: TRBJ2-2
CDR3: CSVRRFNTGELFF
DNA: TGCAGCGTTAGGCGGTTCAACACCGGGGAGCTGTTTTTT

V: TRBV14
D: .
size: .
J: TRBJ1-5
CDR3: CASSQATANQPQHF
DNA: TGTGCCAGCAGCCAAGCGACGGCTAATCAGCCCCAGCATTTT

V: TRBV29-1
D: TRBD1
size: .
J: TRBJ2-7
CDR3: CSARGQQKSYEQYF
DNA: TGCAGCGCCCGGGGACAGCAAAAATCCTACGAGCAGTACTTC

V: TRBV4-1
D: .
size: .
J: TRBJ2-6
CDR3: CASSLQGAGANVLTF
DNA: TGCGCCAGCAGCCTCCAGGGAGCTGGGGCCAACGTCCTGACTTTC

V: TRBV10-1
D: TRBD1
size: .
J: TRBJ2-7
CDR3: CASSRDRLMDEQYF
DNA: TGCGCCAGCAGTCGGGACAGGCTGATGGACGAGCAGTACTTC

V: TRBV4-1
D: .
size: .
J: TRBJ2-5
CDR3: CASSKWTSVQETQYF
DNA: TGCGCCAGCAGTAAATGGACATCGGTCCAAGAGACCCAGTACTTC

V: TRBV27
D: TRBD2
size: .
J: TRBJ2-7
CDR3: CASSLREAAYEQYF
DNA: TGTGCCAGCAGTTTGCGGGAGGCCGCCTACGAGCAGTACTTC

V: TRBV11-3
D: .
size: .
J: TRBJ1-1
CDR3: CASSSGGEDTEAFF
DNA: TGTGCCAGCAGCTCTGGGGGGGAGGACACTGAAGCTTTCTTT

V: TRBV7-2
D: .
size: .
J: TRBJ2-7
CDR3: CASSYDRPSSYEQYF
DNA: TGTGCCAGCAGCTACGACAGGCCGAGCTCCTACGAGCAGTACTTC

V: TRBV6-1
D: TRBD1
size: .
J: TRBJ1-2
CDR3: CASREQGTYGYTF
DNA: TGTGCCAGCCGTGAACAGGGGACTTATGGCTACACCTTC

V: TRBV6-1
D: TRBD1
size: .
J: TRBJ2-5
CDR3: CASSPQQGLGETQYF
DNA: TGTGCCAGCAGCCCACAACAGGGGTTAGGGGAGACCCAGTACTTC

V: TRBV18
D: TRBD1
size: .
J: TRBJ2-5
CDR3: CASSPRARGQGEQETQYF
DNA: TGTGCCAGCTCACCTAGGGCCCGCGGACAGGGAGAGCAAGAGACCCAGTACTTC

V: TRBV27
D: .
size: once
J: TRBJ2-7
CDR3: CASSFRAGRSYEQYF
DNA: TGTGCCAGCAGTTTCAGGGCAGGGCGCTCCTACGAGCAGTACTTC

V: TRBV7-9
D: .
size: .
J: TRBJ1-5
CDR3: CASSLDRAGNQPQHF
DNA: TGTGCCAGCAGCTTAGACCGGGCAGGCAATCAGCCCCAGCATTTT

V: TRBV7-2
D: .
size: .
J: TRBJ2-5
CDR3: CASSLEWGKETQYF
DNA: TGTGCCAGCAGCTTAGAGTGGGGTAAAGAGACCCAGTACTTC

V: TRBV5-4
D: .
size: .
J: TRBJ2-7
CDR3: CASSLSSSFSYEQYF
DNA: TGTGCCAGCAGCTTGTCCTCTAGTTTCTCCTACGAGCAGTACTTC

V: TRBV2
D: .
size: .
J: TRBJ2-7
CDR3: CASSEAKQLQYF
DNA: TGTGCCAGCAGTGAAGCGAAACAGCTACAGTACTTC

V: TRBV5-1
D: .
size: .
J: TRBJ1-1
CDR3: CASSASGTARTEAFF
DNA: TGCGCCAGCAGCGCATCCGGGACGGCACGTACTGAAGCTTTCTTT

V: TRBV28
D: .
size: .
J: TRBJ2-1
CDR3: CASRAEVSFDEQFF
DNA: TGTGCCAGCAGGGCGGAGGTATCTTTTGATGAGCAGTTCTTC

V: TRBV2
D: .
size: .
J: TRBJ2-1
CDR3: CASSSTAYEQFF
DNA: TGTGCCAGCAGTTCAACTGCCTATGAGCAGTTCTTC

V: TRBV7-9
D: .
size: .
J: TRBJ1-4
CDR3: CASSSGPWRNEKLFF
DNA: TGTGCCAGCAGCTCGGGACCATGGCGTAATGAAAAACTGTTTTTT

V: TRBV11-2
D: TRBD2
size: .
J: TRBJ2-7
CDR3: CASSLGSGRYEQYF
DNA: TGTGCCAGCAGCTTAGGAAGCGGGAGATACGAGCAGTACTTC

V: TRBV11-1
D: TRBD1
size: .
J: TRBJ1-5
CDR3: CASSRTGIQPQHF
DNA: TGTGCCAGCAGCAGGACAGGGATTCAGCCCCAGCATTTT

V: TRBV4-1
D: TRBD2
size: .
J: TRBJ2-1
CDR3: CASSQDSTSGFNEQFF
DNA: TGCGCCAGCAGCCAAGATTCAACTAGCGGGTTCAATGAGCAGTTCTTC

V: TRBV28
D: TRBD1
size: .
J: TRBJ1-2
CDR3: CASTPRGQGVGGYTF
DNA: TGTGCCAGCACTCCGAGGGGACAGGGGGTCGGTGGCTACACCTTC

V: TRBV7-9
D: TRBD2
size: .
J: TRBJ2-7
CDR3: CASSPYRPGLAGGPSF
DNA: TGTGCCAGCAGCCCGTACCGCCCCGGACTAGCGGGAGGCCCAAGCTTC

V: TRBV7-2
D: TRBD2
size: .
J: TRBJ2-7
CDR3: CASRLPLAGINYEQYF
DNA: TGTGCCAGCAGGCTCCCCCTAGCGGGAATTAACTACGAGCAGTACTTC

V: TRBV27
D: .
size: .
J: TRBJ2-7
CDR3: CASSSGLAPEGVEQYF
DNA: TGTGCCAGCAGTTCGGGGTTAGCGCCAGAAGGGGTGGAGCAGTACTTC

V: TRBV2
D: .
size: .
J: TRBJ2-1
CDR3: CASSPGGYNEQFF
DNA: TGTGCCAGCAGCCCCGGGGGTTACAATGAGCAGTTCTTC

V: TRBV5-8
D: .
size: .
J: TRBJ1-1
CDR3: CASSLAVSADMNTEAFF
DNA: TGTGCCAGCAGCTTGGCCGTTTCAGCCGACATGAACACTGAAGCTTTCTTT

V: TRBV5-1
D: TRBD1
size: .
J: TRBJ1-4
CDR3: CASSVLTGVLEEKLFF
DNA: TGCGCCAGCAGCGTGCTGACAGGGGTATTAGAAGAAAAACTGTTTTTT

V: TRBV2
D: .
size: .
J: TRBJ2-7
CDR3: CASSEVMVYEQYF
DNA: TGTGCCAGCAGTGAAGTGATGGTCTACGAGCAGTACTTC

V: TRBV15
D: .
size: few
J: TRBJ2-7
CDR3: CATSPAASSYEQYF
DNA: TGTGCCACCAGCCCCGCGGCAAGCTCCTACGAGCAGTACTTC

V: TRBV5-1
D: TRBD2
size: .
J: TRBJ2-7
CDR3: CASSPHPSGLAGGPSYEQYF
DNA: TGCGCCAGCAGCCCCCACCCCTCGGGACTAGCGGGAGGACCCTCCTACGAGCAGTACTTC

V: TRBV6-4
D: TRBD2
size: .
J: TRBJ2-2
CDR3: CASSGEAGVNTGELFF
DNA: TGTGCCAGCAGTGGGGAAGCGGGAGTCAACACCGGGGAGCTGTTTTTT

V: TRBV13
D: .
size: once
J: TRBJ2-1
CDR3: CASSLSGARTYNEQFF
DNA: TGTGCCAGCAGCTTGAGCGGAGCCCGTACCTACAATGAGCAGTTCTTC

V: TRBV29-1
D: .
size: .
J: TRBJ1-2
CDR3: CSVAQAHYGYTF
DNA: TGCAGCGTTGCACAGGCTCACTATGGCTACACCTTC

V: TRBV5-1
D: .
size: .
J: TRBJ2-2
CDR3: CASSPSAPANTGELFF
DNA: TGCGCCAGCAGCCCTTCAGCACCCGCGAACACCGGGGAGCTGTTTTTT

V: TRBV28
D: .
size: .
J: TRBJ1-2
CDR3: CASSLPSSNYGYTF
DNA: TGTGCCAGCAGTTTACCGTCTAGCAACTATGGCTACACCTTC

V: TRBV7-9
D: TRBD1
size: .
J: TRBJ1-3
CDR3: CASSLPPLQGKSGNTIYF
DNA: TGTGCCAGCAGCCTCCCCCCCCTACAGGGGAAGTCTGGAAACACCATATATTTT

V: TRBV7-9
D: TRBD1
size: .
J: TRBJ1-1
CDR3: CASSLVNRGFFF
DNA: TGTGCCAGCAGCTTAGTGAACAGGGGGTTTTTCTTT

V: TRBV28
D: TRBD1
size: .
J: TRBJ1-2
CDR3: CASSSPSGQGLNYGYTF
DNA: TGTGCCAGCAGTTCCCCCTCCGGACAGGGCCTTAACTATGGCTACACCTTC

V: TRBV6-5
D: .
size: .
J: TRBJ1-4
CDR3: CASSPSWGHEKLFF
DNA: TGTGCCAGCAGCCCCTCATGGGGGCATGAAAAACTGTTTTTT

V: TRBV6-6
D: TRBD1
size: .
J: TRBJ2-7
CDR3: CASSRDRPSYEQYF
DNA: TGTGCCAGCAGCCGGGACAGGCCCTCCTACGAGCAGTACTTC

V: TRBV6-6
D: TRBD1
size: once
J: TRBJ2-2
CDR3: CASSPTRGHTGELFF
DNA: TGTGCCAGCAGTCCCACTAGGGGGCATACCGGGGAGCTGTTTTTT

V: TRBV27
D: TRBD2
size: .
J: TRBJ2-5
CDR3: CASSRGGWETQYF
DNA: TGTGCCAGCAGTCGGGGGGGGTGGGAGACCCAGTACTTC